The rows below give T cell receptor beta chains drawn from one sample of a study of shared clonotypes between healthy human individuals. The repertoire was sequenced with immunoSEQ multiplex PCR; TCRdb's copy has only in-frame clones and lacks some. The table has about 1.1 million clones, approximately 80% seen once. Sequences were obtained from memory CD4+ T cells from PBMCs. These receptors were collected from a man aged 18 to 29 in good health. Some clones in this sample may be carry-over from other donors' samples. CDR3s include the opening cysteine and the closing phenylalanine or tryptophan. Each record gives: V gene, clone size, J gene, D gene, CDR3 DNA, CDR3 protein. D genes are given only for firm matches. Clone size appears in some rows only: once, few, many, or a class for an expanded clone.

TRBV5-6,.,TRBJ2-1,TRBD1,TGTGCCAGCAGCTCTGCCGGGACAGCCTACAATGAGCAGTTCTTC,CASSSAGTAYNEQFF
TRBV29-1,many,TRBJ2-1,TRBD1,TGCAGAGCCGGGACAGAAAACAATGAGCAGTTCTTC,CRAGTENNEQFF
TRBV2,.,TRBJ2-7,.,TGTGCCAGTGTAGGGCAGGGCTCCTACGAGCAGTACTTC,CASVGQGSYEQYF
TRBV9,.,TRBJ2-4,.,TGTGCATCCTCCGGACCCAAAAACATTCAGTACTTC,CASSGPKNIQYF
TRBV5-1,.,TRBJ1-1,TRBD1,TGCGCCAGCAGCTCCCAGGGGGGGAAGAACACTGAAGCTTTCTTT,CASSSQGGKNTEAFF
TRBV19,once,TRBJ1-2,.,TGTGCCAGTAGTCCCCAGGCGGGGCCCTACACCTTC,CASSPQAGPYTF
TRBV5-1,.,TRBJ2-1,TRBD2,TGCGCCAGCAGCTCACTAGCGCTAAATGAGCAGTTCTTC,CASSSLALNEQFF
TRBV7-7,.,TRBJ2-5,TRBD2,TGTGCCAGCAGCCCCCGAGCCGGGACTAGCGGGGGGGGGACCCAGTACTTC,CASSPRAGTSGGGTQYF
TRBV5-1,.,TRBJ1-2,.,TGCGCCAGCAGCTTGGTAGGGGCCTATGGCTACACCTTC,CASSLVGAYGYTF
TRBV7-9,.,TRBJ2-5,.,TGTGCCAGCAGCCGGGTCGGGGAGACCCAGTACTTC,CASSRVGETQYF
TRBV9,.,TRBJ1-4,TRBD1,TGTGCCAGCAGCGTAGGGGACAGGGCTGGAAAACTGTTTTTT,CASSVGDRAGKLFF
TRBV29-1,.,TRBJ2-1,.,TGCAGCGCGGCCAACTACAATGAGCAGTTCTTC,CSAANYNEQFF
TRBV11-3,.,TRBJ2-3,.,TGTGCCAGCAGTTCTCAAATAACAGATACGCAGTATTTT,CASSSQITDTQYF
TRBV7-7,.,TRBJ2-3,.,TGTGCCAGCAGCTTAGGGATAGGCAGCACAGATACGCAGTATTTT,CASSLGIGSTDTQYF
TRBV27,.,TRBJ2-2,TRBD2,TGTGCCAGCAGTTTAAGACTAGCGGGATCAACGAACACCGGGGAGCTGTTTTTT,CASSLRLAGSTNTGELFF
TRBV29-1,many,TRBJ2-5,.,TGCAGCGTCCGGGGCCAGGTCCAAGAGACCCAGTACTTC,CSVRGQVQETQYF
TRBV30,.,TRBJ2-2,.,TGTGCCTGGAGTGTACAGGACCGCAACACCGGGGAGCTGTTTTTT,CAWSVQDRNTGELFF
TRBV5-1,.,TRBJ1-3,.,TGCGCCAGCAGCCCTCTCACGGGGGCCGGTTCGGGAAACACCATATATTTT,CASSPLTGAGSGNTIYF
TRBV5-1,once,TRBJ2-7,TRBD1,TGCGCCAGCAGCTTGTTGTCGACAGGGGGTTTCGGTGAGCAGTACTTC,CASSLLSTGGFGEQYF